This is a list of T cell receptor beta chains from one sample in a study of blood T cell repertoires in COVID-19. TCRdb's table, derived via immunoSEQ multiplex PCR, lists solely in-frame clones and lacks some. Here the sample spans 150,000 to 200,000 clones, around 86% being singletons. Sequenced sample: peripheral blood. These receptors all come from a man in his 70s with acute or convalescent COVID-19. Both conserved end residues are part of each CDR3. A D gene is named only where the DNA matches it firmly. Size is omitted from some rows. Given values are once, few, many or a class for expanded clones.

TGCGCCAGCAGCCAAGACGAGGGGGATTCCTACGAGCAGTACTTC	CASSQDEGDSYEQYF	15	NA	NA	TRBV4-3	TRBJ2-7
TGTGCCATCTTGAACCAGGGGGCCTACGAGCAGTACTTC	CAILNQGAYEQYF	13	TRBD1	NA	TRBV10-3	TRBJ2-7
TGCGCCAGCAGCTGGGGCGCTAGCGGGATTAGTGAGCAGTTCTTC	CASSWGASGISEQFF	15	TRBD2	NA	TRBV5-1	TRBJ2-1
TGCAGTGCTAGGAACGGTCATGAGCAGTTCTTC	CSARNGHEQFF	11	NA	once	TRBV20-1	TRBJ2-1
TGTGCCAGCAGCCAAGATTTAGCGGGACTTGACGAGCAGTACTTC	CASSQDLAGLDEQYF	15	TRBD2	NA	TRBV4-2	TRBJ2-7
TGTGCCAGCGGGGTAAGCGGTACTAGCACAGATACGCAGTATTTT	CASGVSGTSTDTQYF	15	NA	NA	TRBV9	TRBJ2-3
TGTGCCACCAGTGATCCGCGGGGCTCTGGAAACACCATATATTTT	CATSDPRGSGNTIYF	15	NA	NA	TRBV24-1	TRBJ1-3
TGTGCCAGCAGCCAAGAAAGGGAGGGCGAGCAGTACTTC	CASSQEREGEQYF	13	TRBD2	NA	TRBV4-2	TRBJ2-7
TGCAGCGTTTTCGACAGATCAACTAATGAAAAACTGTTTTTT	CSVFDRSTNEKLFF	14	NA	NA	TRBV29-1	TRBJ1-4
TGTGCCAGCAGCTTGTGGCGGATGGCTCTTAGCACAGATACGCAGTATTTT	CASSLWRMALSTDTQYF	17	NA	NA	TRBV5-1	TRBJ2-3
TGCGCCAGCAGCTGGACAGGGGCGGATGGCTACACCTTC	CASSWTGADGYTF	13	TRBD1	NA	TRBV4-3	TRBJ1-2
TGCGCCAGCCGTAGGGGGACAACTAATGAAAAACTGTTTTTT	CASRRGTTNEKLFF	14	NA	NA	TRBV5-1	TRBJ1-4
TGTGCCAGCAGCTTCGAACGGACGGGATCACCCCTCCACTTT	CASSFERTGSPLHF	14	NA	NA	TRBV7-8	TRBJ1-6
TGTGCCAGCAAAGGGGGCTACGAGCAGTACTTC	CASKGGYEQYF	11	NA	NA	TRBV2	TRBJ2-7
TGTGCCAGCAGTCCTTCCCAGGGACAGGAGGGGACAGATACGCAGTATTTT	CASSPSQGQEGTDTQYF	17	TRBD1	NA	TRBV28	TRBJ2-3
TGTGCCAGCAGTTTAGTGGGACAGAGCGTAGTGGAGACCCAGTACTTC	CASSLVGQSVVETQYF	16	TRBD1	NA	TRBV27	TRBJ2-5
TGTGCCAGCAGCTGGCCACAGGGCAATGAGCAGTTCTTC	CASSWPQGNEQFF	13	NA	once	TRBV7-9	TRBJ2-1
TGTGCCAGCATCACGACAGGGGTCCAAGAAAAACTGTTTTTT	CASITTGVQEKLFF	14	TRBD1	few	TRBV28	TRBJ1-4
TGCGCCAGCAGCCAGAAGGTGGGGCGACAAGAGACCCAGTACTTC	CASSQKVGRQETQYF	15	NA	NA	TRBV4-3	TRBJ2-5
TGTGCCAGTAGTGTCCAGGGTGACGAAAAACTGTTTTTT	CASSVQGDEKLFF	13	NA	once	TRBV19	TRBJ1-4
TGCGCCAGCAGCGTGGACGGGGATCAGCCCCAGCATTTT	CASSVDGDQPQHF	13	NA	NA	TRBV5-1	TRBJ1-5